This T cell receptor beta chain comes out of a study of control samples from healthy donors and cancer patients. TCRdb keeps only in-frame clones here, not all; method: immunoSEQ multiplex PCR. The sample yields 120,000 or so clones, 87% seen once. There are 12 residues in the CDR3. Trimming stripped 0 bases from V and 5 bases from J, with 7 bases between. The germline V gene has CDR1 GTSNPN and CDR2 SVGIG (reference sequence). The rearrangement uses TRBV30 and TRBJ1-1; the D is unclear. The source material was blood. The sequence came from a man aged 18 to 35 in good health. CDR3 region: CAWSVRGTEAFF. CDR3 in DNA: TGTGCCTGGAGTGTACGTGGGACTGAAGCTTTCTTT.